One and the same sample provided the 23 T cell receptor beta chains below, sequenced in a study of blood T cells in healthy people across ages. Primers used in a second PCR of about 7 to 12 cycles were a sample-barcoded 5' primer and a J-beta primer mix. TCRdb processed the 5' RACE reads anew with MiXCR; each CDR3 protein has one entry. The sample lists under 2 million distinct CDR3 sequences, about 35% occurring once. The specimen was blood. These receptors were taken from a woman in her 30s in good health.

DNA for the CDR3: TGTGCCAGCGCCCCGCAGGGATATGGCTACACCTTC. Residues: CASAPQGYGYTF. This chain connects TRBV27 to TRBJ1-2; possible D gene TRBD1, 5 bases. Per germline, CDR1 MNHEY and CDR2 SMNVEV (reference sequence). The CDR3 is made up of 12 amino acids. The V end lost 8 bases, the J end lost 5 bases, and 12 bases lay between the germline ends.

The CDR3, as DNA: TGTGCCACCAGTGATGTAGCGGGGGCGGGGGAGACCCAGTACTTC. This gives the protein CATSDVAGAGETQYF. This chain connects TRBV24-1 to TRBJ2-5; 9 bases are shared with TRBD2. J gave up 5 bases and V 3 bases, and 6 bases lay outside the gene matches. Looked up from germline, CDR1 is KGHDR and CDR2 is SFDVKD. There are 15 residues in the CDR3.

The genes are TRBV20-1 and TRBJ2-3; no reliable D call. V was pared by 1 base and J by 4 bases, with 12 bases between. Germline V gene sequence: CDR1 DFQATT, CDR2 SNEGSKA (reference sequence). This CDR3 has 14 amino acids. CDR3 in DNA: TGCAGTGCTAGAGTCTGGATGACCCCAGATACGCAGTATTTT. This codes for CSARVWMTPDTQYF.

This clonotype was seen only a few times. The chain recombines TRBV27 with TRBJ2-3; D is ambiguous. Germline V gene data show CDR1 as MNHEY and CDR2 as SMNVEV (reference sequence). The CDR3 is 13 residues long. The ends were cut back, 4 bases at V and 5 bases at J, with 10 bases in the middle. CDR3 in amino acids: CASSSGSGDTQYF. CDR3 sequence (DNA): TGTGCCAGCAGTTCTGGGTCTGGAGATACGCAGTATTTT.

The chain joins TRBV6-6 to TRBJ2-1, with 9 bases fitting TRBD2. The CDR3 is 16 residues long. CDR1 MNHNY and CDR2 SVGAGI come from the germline V gene (reference sequence). With 4 bases clipped from V and 6 bases from J, the junction kept 10 bases outside the gene matches. In DNA form, the CDR3 reads TGTGCCAGCAGTTCGACTGGGGCAGCGGGGGGCAATGAGCAGTTCTTC. Its translation: CASSSTGAAGGNEQFF.

V usage is TRBV29-1 and J usage is TRBJ1-2, with 7 nucleotides matching TRBD1. Germline V gene data show CDR1 as SQVTM and CDR2 as ANQGSEA. Trimming cost V 3 bases and J 5 bases; bases outside gene matches: 6. This CDR3 contains 13 residues. The CDR3 protein is CSVDPGGRYGYTF. CDR3 nucleotide sequence: TGCAGCGTTGACCCAGGGGGGAGGTATGGCTACACCTTC.

The CDR3, as DNA: TGCAGTGCCGAGGACCGCAACGGCGGCTACACCTTC. Protein sequence: CSAEDRNGGYTF. This chain connects TRBV20-1 to TRBJ1-2, with D uncertain. Deletions cut 6 bases from V and 8 bases from J, with 16 bases between. CDR1 and CDR2 from the germline V gene are DFQATT and SNEGSKA (reference sequence). The CDR3 consists of 12 residues.

This clonotype was found a few times. The CDR3 protein is CASSQAGAEQYF. CDR3 DNA sequence: TGTGCCAGCAGTCAGGCGGGAGCCGAGCAGTACTTC. The chain combines TRBV6-6 with TRBJ2-7; TRBD2 agrees at 7 bases. V lost 5 bases to trimming and J lost 6 bases; unmatched junction nucleotides: 4. This CDR3 contains 12 residues. Germline V gene sequence: CDR1 MNHNY, CDR2 SVGAGI (reference sequence).

About this clonotype: One end of the junction varies from germline; a read error may be responsible. The V call is TRBV3-1, the J call TRBJ2-1; TRBD2 aligns across 9 bases. This CDR3 region has 15 residues. Germline loops: CDR1 LGHDT, CDR2 YNNKEL (reference sequence). CDR3 DNA sequence: TGTGCCAACAGCCTCACTAGCGGGTTTTACAATGAGCAGTTCTTC. This translates into CANSLTSGFYNEQFF.

The chain couples TRBV13 to TRBJ2-3; no reliable D call. The CDR3 length is 13 residues. Germline V gene data show CDR1 as PRHDT and CDR2 as FYEKMQ (reference sequence). V was trimmed by 2 bases and J by 5 bases, leaving 8 bases between them. DNA for the CDR3: TGTGCCAGCAGCTTAAACCTATTAGATACGCAGTATTTT. This codes for CASSLNLLDTQYF. The full variable domain, in which reference TRBV13 and TRBJ2-3 provide the parts outside the CDR3, is AAGVIQSPRHLIKEKRETATLKCYPIPRHDTVYWYQQGPGQDPQFLISFYEKMQSDKGSIPDRFSAQQFSDYHSELNMSSLELGDSALYFCASSLNLLDTQYFGPGTRLTVL.

The rearrangement uses TRBV27 and TRBJ1-2; D may be TRBD1 (5 bases). The CDR3 length is 14 residues. The V end was cut by 6 bases, the J end by 5 bases, with 16 bases between. CDR1 is MNHEY and CDR2 is SMNVEV in the germline V gene (reference sequence). Here the CDR3 DNA reads TGTGCCAGCAGACGTGGGGGTTCGGAGTATGGCTACACCTTC. It is translated as CASRRGGSEYGYTF.

The chain is built from TRBV30 and TRBJ2-7; TRBD2 agrees at 13 bases. The ends lost 5 bases at V and 4 bases at J; junction bases unmatched: 2. The CDR3 covers 13 residues. Germline V gene sequence: CDR1 GTSNPN, CDR2 SVGIG (reference sequence). DNA of the CDR3: TGTGCCTGGGGGACTAGCGGGAATTACGAGCAGTACTTC. Its translation: CAWGTSGNYEQYF.

This clonotype was picked up a small number of times. V usage is TRBV18 and J usage is TRBJ2-1; no definite D call. The CDR3 sequence is 13 residues long. With 0 bases removed from V and 10 bases from J, the gap between germline ends came to 10 bases. CDR1 and CDR2 (germline): KGHSH, LQKENI. In DNA form, the CDR3 reads TGTGCCAGCTCACCACCGGACCTTAGGGAGCAGTTCTTC. This sequence encodes CASSPPDLREQFF.

This clonotype was detected ten times or more. J is TRBJ2-3 and V is TRBV27; the D is unclear. The germline CDR1 and CDR2 sequences are MNHEY and SMNVEV (reference sequence). This CDR3 has 15 amino acids. V dropped 4 bases and J dropped 0 bases, with 11 bases sitting between them. CDR3 sequence reads: CASSSSNPSTDTQYF. In DNA, the CDR3 is TGTGCCAGCAGTTCCTCCAACCCTAGCACAGATACGCAGTATTTT.

The rearrangement links TRBV9 to TRBJ1-5, with D perhaps TRBD1 (6 bases). Germline CDR1 is SGDLS and CDR2 is YYNGEE. With 0 bases removed from V and 6 bases from J, the gap between germline ends came to 13 bases. The CDR3 is made up of 15 amino acids. DNA of the CDR3: TGTGCCAGCAGCGTAGAGGGGGATTTTGCTCAGCCCCAGCATTTT. It yields the protein CASSVEGDFAQPQHF.

This clonotype came up a few times. This rearrangement joins TRBV20-1 to TRBJ1-1; D not resolved. This CDR3 comprises 15 residues. Germline CDR1 and CDR2: DFQATT and SNEGSKA (reference sequence). The germline V and J ends were trimmed by 0 bases and 5 bases, with 16 bases remaining between them. In nucleotides, the CDR3 is TGCAGTGCTAGAGATCGGGTGGAACCCAGTACTGAAGCTTTCTTT. Translated: CSARDRVEPSTEAFF.

This clonotype was picked up one time. V usage is TRBV28 and J usage is TRBJ2-7; D gene ambiguous. From germline, CDR1 is MDHEN and CDR2 SYDVKM. V gave up 10 bases and J gave up 0 bases, with 13 bases separating them. This CDR3 is 13 amino acids long. The CDR3 loop is CATLAGSSYEQYF. CDR3 nucleotides: TGTGCCACCCTGGCCGGGTCCTCCTACGAGCAGTACTTC.

This clonotype appeared a single time. CDR3 coding DNA: TGTGCCAGCAGCCAAGAAATCGCGCTACCCTACGAGCAGTACTTC. Protein: CASSQEIALPYEQYF. J is TRBJ2-5 and V is TRBV4-2, with D uncertain. The J call is uncertain, as TRBJ2-7 better fits the DNA end. This CDR3 region has 15 residues. Per the germline V gene, CDR1 is LGHNA and CDR2 is YNFKEQ.

The DNA for the CDR3 is TGTGCCTGGAGTGTTCGGACAGCCACTGAAGCTTTCTTT. This gives the protein CAWSVRTATEAFF. This sequence joins TRBV30 and TRBJ1-1; the D gene is possibly TRBD1 (6 bases). The germline V gene encodes CDR1 GTSNPN and CDR2 SVGIG (reference sequence). CDR3 length equals 13 residues. The ends were cut back, 0 bases at V and 4 bases at J, with 9 bases in the middle.

The chain is built from TRBV7-9 and TRBJ2-3; the match to TRBD1 covers 7 bases. V was clipped by 1 base and J by 6 bases; unmatched bases: 10. Germline CDR1 is SEHNR and CDR2 is FQNEAQ (reference sequence). The CDR3 length is 16 residues. The CDR3 coding sequence is TGTGCCAGCAGCTTAGGACAGGGAAGCCCCCAGGATACGCAGTATTTT. Its protein product is CASSLGQGSPQDTQYF.

Concerning this clonotype: This CDR3 is missing its conserved last phenylalanine or tryptophan, likely due to a read error. The rearrangement uses TRBV5-1 and TRBJ2-1; D uncertain. The CDR3 runs 13 residues. Germline CDR1 reads SGHRS; CDR2 reads YFSETQ. V dropped 0 bases and J dropped 12 bases, with 13 bases sitting between them. CDR3 DNA: TGCGCCAGCAGCTTGGATCTCCAAGTGGGGCAGTTCTGC. Its translation is CASSLDLQVGQFC.

Remarks on this clonotype: This could be a read error, since a much larger clone is one nucleotide away. The rearrangement joins TRBV7-3 to TRBJ2-3, with 7 positions matching TRBD1. V was pared by 3 bases and J by 7 bases, with 13 bases of the junction left unmatched. Germline CDR1 is SGHTA and CDR2 is FQGTGA. This CDR3 has 16 amino acids. CDR3 loop: CASSLGRDRPFHTQYF. In DNA, the CDR3 is TGTGCCAGCAGCTTGGGAAGGGACAGACCTTTCCATACGCAGTATTTT.

The chain is built from TRBV27 and TRBJ1-1; D possibly corresponds to TRBD1 (5 bases). This CDR3 region has 16 residues. Germline CDR1 is MNHEY and CDR2 is SMNVEV (reference sequence). V was shortened by 4 bases and J by 1 base, with 16 bases between the two germline ends. CDR3 in DNA: TGTGCCAGCAGTTCCAAATCAGGGTTCACGAACACTGAAGCTTTCTTT. Translated: CASSSKSGFTNTEAFF.